The text below deals with one T cell receptor (beta chain). This clonotype was seen many times. No cognate antigen has been identified for it. No per-base quality is available; no much larger clone lies one base away. This specimen belongs to a study of T-cell reconstitution after alpha-beta-depleted transplantation in children (dated by TCRdb to the mid-2010s). With regard to the full study: T-cell immune reconstitution after TCRalphabeta/CD19-depleted allogeneic hematopoietic cell transplantation in children was quantitatively tracked in the study by means of TCR repertoire profiling. What the study reported, not specific to this receptor: Apparently early alphabetaT-cell count recovery about two months after transplant reportedly relied on only several hundred rapidly expanded clones derived from non-depleted graft cells. In some patients, the high TCRbeta diversity seen at day 60 was put down to recipient T cells and intrathymic progenitors that had survived conditioning. Over subsequent months, a decline in hyperexpanded clone frequencies was noted, and after one year, T-cell counts and TCRbeta diversity were mostly ascribed to newly produced T cells.

Compared with germline, V lacks 6 bases and J lacks 3 bases; bases without a gene match: 9. Spanning cysteine to phenylalanine, the CDR3 consists of 16 amino acids. CDR3 DNA is the only sequence kept; it has 48 bases, read in frame from the first base. The sample's treatment or condition label, in plain terms: allogeneic hematopoietic cell transplantation with graft depleted of TCRalphabeta T cells and CD19 B cells. The children who served as transplant recipients had been given grafts of TCRalphabeta/CD19-depleted allogeneic hematopoietic cells. The library relied on PCR. The instrument was an Illumina HiSeq 2500. To normalize quantification of the TCRbeta repertoire, the TCR libraries were built with molecular barcoding that relied on unique molecular identifiers. TCRdb trimmed public reads at Q25 via fastp, called clones via MiXCR and kept in-frame beta chains. Each entry merges the rows of one CDR3 protein and shows their most common DNA and genes. The sample yields some 300,000 distinct CDR3 sequences; 7.5% to 9% were counted once. The ten largest clones capture over 7.5% of the sample.

Source: peripheral blood, taken 360 days after TCRalphabeta/CD19-depleted stem cell transplant. The TCR originated in a female patient younger than 10 who had a stem cell transplant for Fanconi anemia, so the T cells may come from the graft donor. The rearranged segments are TRBV12-3 or TRBV12-4 and TRBJ2-1, and TRBD2 matches 9 of the central bases. The DNA reads as follows: TGTGCCAGCAGCCGTAGCGGGGGCCGCAACTACAATGAGCAGTTCTTC. Protein translation: CASSRSGGRNYNEQFF.